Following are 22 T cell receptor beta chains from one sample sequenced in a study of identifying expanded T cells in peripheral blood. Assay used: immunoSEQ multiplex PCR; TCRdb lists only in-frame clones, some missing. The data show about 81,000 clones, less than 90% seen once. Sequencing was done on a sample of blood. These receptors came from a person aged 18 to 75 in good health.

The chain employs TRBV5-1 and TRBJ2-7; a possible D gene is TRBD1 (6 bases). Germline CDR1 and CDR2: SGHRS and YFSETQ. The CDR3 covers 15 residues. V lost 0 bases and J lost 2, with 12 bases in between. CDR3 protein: CASSLAENRAYEQYF. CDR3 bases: TGCGCCAGCAGCTTGGCTGAGAACAGGGCCTACGAGCAGTACTTC.

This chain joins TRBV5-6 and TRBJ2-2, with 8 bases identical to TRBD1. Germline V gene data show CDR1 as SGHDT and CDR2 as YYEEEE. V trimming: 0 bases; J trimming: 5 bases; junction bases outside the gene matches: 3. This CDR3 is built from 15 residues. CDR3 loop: CASSLAQGVTGELFF. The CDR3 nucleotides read TGTGCCAGCAGCTTGGCACAGGGGGTAACCGGGGAGCTGTTTTTT. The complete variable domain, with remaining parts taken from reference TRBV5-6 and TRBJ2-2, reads DAGVTQSPTHLIKTRGQQVTLRCSPKSGHDTVSWYQQALGQGPQFIFQYYEEEERQRGNFPDRFSGHQFPNYSSELNVNALLLGDSALYLCASSLAQGVTGELFFGEGSRLTVL.

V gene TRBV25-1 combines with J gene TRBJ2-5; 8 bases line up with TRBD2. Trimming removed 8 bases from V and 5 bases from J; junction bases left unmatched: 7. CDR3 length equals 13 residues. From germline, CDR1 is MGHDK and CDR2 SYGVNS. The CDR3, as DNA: TGTGCCAGCGGCAGCGGGGGCCGGGAGACCCAGTACTTC. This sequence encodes CASGSGGRETQYF.

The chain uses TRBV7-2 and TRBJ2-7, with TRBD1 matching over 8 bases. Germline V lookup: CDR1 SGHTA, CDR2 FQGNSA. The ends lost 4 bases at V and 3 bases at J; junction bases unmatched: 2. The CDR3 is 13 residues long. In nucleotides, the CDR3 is TGTGCCAGCAGCTCAACAGGGGGCTACGAGCAGTACTTC. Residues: CASSSTGGYEQYF.

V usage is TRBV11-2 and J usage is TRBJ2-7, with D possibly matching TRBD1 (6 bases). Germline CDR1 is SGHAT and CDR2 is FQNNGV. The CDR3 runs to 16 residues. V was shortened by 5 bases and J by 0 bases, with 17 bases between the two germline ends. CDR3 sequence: CASSTGTGLSSYEQYF. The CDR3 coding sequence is TGTGCCAGCAGCACAGGGACGGGCCTGAGCTCCTACGAGCAGTACTTC.

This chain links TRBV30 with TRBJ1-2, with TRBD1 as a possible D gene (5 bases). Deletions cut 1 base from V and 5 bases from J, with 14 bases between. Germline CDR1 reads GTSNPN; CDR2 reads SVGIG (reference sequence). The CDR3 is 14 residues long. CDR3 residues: CAWSDRAGQYGYTF. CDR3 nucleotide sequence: TGTGCCTGGAGTGACCGTGCAGGACAATATGGCTACACCTTC.

CDR3 in DNA: TGTGCCAGCTCCAAGTCCCGGGAGTTTCCCTACGAGCAGTACTTC. Residues: CASSKSREFPYEQYF. The chain uses TRBV9 and TRBJ2-7; tentative D call: TRBD2 (6 bases). V was trimmed by 7 bases and J by 2 bases, leaving 19 bases between them. Germline values: CDR1 SGDLS, CDR2 YYNGEE. The CDR3 is 15 amino acids.

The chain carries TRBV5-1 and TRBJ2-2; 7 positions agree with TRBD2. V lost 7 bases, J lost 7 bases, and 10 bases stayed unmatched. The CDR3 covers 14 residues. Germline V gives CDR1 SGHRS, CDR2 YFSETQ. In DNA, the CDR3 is TGCGCCAGCCGACCGGGGGGAACTGACGGGGAGCTGTTTTTT. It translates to CASRPGGTDGELFF.

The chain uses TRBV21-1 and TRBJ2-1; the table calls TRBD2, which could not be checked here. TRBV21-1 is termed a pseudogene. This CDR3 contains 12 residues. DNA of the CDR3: TGTGCCAGCAGGGGGACTAGCGTTGAGCAGTTCTTC. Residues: CASRGTSVEQFF.

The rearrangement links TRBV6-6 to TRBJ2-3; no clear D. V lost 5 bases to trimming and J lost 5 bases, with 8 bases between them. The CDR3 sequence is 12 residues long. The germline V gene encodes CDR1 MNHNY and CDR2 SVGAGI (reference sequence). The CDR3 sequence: CASSQQLDTQYF. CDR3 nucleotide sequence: TGTGCCAGCAGTCAACAGCTAGATACGCAGTATTTT.

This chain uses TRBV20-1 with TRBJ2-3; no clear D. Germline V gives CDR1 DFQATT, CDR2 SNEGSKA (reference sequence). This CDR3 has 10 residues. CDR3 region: CSVRVDTQYF. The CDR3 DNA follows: TGCAGCGTTCGGGTTGATACGCAGTATTTT.

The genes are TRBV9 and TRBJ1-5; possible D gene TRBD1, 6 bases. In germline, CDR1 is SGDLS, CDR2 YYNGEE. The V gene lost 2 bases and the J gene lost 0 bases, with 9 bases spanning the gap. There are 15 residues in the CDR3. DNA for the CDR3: TGTGCCAGCAGCGTCACAGGGAGTAGCAATCAGCCCCAGCATTTT. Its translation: CASSVTGSSNQPQHF.

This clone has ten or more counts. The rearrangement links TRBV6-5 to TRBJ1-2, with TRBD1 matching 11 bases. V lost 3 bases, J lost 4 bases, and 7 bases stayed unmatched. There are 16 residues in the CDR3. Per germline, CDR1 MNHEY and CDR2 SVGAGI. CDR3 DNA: TGTGCCAGCAGTTATACTAGGACAGGGGGCTCCTATGGCTACACCTTC. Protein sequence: CASSYTRTGGSYGYTF.

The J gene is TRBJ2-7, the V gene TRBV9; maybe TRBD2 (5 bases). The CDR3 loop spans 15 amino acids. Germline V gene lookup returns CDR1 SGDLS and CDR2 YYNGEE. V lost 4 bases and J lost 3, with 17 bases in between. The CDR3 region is CASSPGGPIYYEQYF. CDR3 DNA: TGTGCCAGCAGCCCAGGAGGCCCAATTTACTACGAGCAGTACTTC.

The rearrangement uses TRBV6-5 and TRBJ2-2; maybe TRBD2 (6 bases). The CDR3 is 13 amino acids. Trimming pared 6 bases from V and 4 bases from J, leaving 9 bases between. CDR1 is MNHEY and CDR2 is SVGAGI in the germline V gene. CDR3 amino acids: CASRKLATGELFF. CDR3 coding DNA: TGTGCCAGCAGAAAACTAGCCACCGGGGAGCTGTTTTTT.

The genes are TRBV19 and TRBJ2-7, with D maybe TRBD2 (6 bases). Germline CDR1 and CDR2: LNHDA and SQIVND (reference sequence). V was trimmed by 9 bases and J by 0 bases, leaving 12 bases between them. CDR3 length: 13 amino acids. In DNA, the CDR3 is TGTGCCAGCAGTTTGGGACTCTCCTACGAGCAGTACTTC. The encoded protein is CASSLGLSYEQYF.

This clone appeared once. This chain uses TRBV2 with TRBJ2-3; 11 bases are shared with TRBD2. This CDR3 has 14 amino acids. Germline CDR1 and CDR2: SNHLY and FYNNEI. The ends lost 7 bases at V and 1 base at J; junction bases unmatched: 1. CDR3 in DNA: TGTGCCAGCACACTAGCGGGAGGCACAGATACGCAGTATTTT. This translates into CASTLAGGTDTQYF.

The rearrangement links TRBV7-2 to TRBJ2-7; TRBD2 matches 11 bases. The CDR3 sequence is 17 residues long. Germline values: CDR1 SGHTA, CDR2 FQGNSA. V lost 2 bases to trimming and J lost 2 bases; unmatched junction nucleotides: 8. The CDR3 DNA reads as TGTGCCAGCAGCTTAAGGATTAGCGGGAGGGAGCCCTACGAGCAGTACTTC. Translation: CASSLRISGREPYEQYF.

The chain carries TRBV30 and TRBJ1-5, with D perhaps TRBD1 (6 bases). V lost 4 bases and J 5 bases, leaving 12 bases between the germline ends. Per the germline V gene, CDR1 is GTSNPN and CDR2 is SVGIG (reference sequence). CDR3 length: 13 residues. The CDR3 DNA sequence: TGTGCCTGGAAACCTCCAGGGGATCAGCCCCAGCATTTT. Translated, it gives CAWKPPGDQPQHF.

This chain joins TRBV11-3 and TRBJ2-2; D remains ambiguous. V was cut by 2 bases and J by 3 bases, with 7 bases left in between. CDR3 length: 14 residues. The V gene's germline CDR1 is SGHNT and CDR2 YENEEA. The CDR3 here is CASSLHSDTGELFF. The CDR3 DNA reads TGTGCCAGCAGCTTACATTCCGACACCGGGGAGCTGTTTTTT.

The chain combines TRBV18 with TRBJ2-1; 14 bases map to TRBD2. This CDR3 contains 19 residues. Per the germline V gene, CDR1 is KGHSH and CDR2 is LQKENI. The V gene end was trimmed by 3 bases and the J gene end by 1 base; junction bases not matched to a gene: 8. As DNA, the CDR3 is TGTGCCAGCTCACCTCGACTAGCGGGAGGGCCGGTATCCTACAATGAGCAGTTCTTC. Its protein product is CASSPRLAGGPVSYNEQFF.

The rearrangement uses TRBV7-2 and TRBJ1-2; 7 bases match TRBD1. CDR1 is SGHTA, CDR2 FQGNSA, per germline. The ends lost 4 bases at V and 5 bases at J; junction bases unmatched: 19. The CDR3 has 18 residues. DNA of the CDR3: TGTGCCAGCAGCTCCCGATCGACTGGACAGGATTCCTATTATGGCTACACCTTC. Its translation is CASSSRSTGQDSYYGYTF.